This TCR beta chain is from a study of blood T cell repertoires in COVID-19. Study overall: Italy, Spain and the United States were the sources of the convalescent and acute COVID-19 samples. PBMCs, B-cell-depleted T cells, or T cells provided the cDNA or gDNA that made up the material.

This clone is a singleton in its sample. The CDR3 totals 15 residues. Germline values: CDR1 MNHEY, CDR2 SVGAGI. The V gene end was trimmed by 11 bases and the J gene end by 10 bases; junction bases not matched to a gene: 14. Assay: immunoSEQ multiplex PCR; the TCRdb copy retains only in-frame clones and omits some. The profile shows 60,000 to 85,000 clones, approximately 79% of them singletons. The source material was peripheral blood. This chain uses TRBV6-5 with TRBJ2-2; 12 positions match TRBD1. The source is a human donor with acute or convalescent COVID-19. The donor label of this sample is uncertain. This CDR3 reads CAGGSRDRGREELFF. CDR3 coding DNA: TGTGCCGGGGGGTCCCGGGACAGGGGGCGCGAGGAGCTGTTTTTT.